This TCR beta chain was identified during a study of regulatory T cells in long-lasting Graves disease. Specified time point: newly diagnosed GD, antithyroid drugs for less than 3 months. RNA isolated from PBMCs was used to make the TCR library. This clonotype was seen repeatedly, ten times or more. Germline CDR1 MNHNS, CDR2 SASEGT. The length of the CDR3 is 13 residues. V dropped 5 bases and J dropped 6; count of bases not matched to a gene: 5. Relying on iRepertoire HTBI primers and Arm-PCR of CDR3 regions, the team built TCR beta libraries. TCRdb independently ran MiXCR on the multiplex PCR reads; one entry per CDR3 protein. The table includes about 530,000 distinct CDR3 sequences, more than 15% detected once. These data were likewise used in another study, on T cells in Graves' hyperthyroidism and ophthalmopathy.

The sample consisted of peripheral blood mononuclear cells (PBMCs), taken at new diagnosis, from a patient treated with antithyroid drugs. This clonotype was sampled from a woman aged 40 to 65 with Graves disease. This chain links TRBV6-1 with TRBJ2-3; 7 nucleotides match TRBD1. CDR3 nucleotides: TGTGCCAGCAGTAGACAGGGCATGGATACGCAGTATTTT. This encodes CASSRQGMDTQYF.